This T cell receptor beta chain appears in the sequencing data of a study of blood T cell repertoires in COVID-19. The participants were between 18 and 89 years old and came from under 25 US areas. Donors were grouped by their self-reported clinical history. The V segment lost 5 bases and the J segment 8 bases; nucleotides outside the gene matches: 8. The CDR3 covers 16 residues. Germline assignment: CDR1 SGHTA and CDR2 FQGNSA. Profiled with immunoSEQ multiplex PCR; TCRdb holds only in-frame clones, not every one. This table holds some 300,000 clones, approximately 90% found once. The sequence was collected from a woman aged 60-75 years in a cohort exposed to, infected with or recovered from COVID-19 (not recorded which). The chain recombines TRBV7-2 with TRBJ2-1; 14 positions agree with TRBD2. The specimen sequenced was PBMCs or T cells enriched from blood (not recorded which). CDR3 coding DNA: TGTGCCAGCAGCGGGACCGGGACTAGCGGGAGTCATGAGCAGTTCTTC. Protein sequence: CASSGTGTSGSHEQFF.